The clone carrying this T cell receptor (beta chain) has a count of ten or more. A much larger clone sits a single nucleotide away, making a read error possible. The CDR3 is 14 amino acids. Trimming took off 4 bases at V and 3 bases at J, with 16 bases between the two ends. CDR1 DFQATT and CDR2 SNEGSKA come from the germline V gene (reference sequence). The data stem from a study of metastatic and nonmetastatic thyroid tumors. Study context: Comparative analysis of repertoires was undertaken across blood and tumor or nodule tissue obtained from malignant and benign thyroid patients.

Thyroid surgery was preceded by no treatment in any patient. MiXCR re-clonotyped the PCR reads for TCRdb. The sample contains about 15,000 clones, around 28% of which appear only once. The chain uses TRBV20-1 and TRBJ2-7; weak D call: TRBD2 (6 bases). The receptor's source is a male donor with papillary thyroid cancer or a benign thyroid nodule (not recorded which). Some clones in this sample may be carry-over from other donors' samples. Material: tumor tissue. CDR3 amino acids: CSAIDPLAIYEQYF. For the CDR3, the DNA is TGCAGTGCTATAGATCCACTAGCTATCTACGAGCAGTACTTC.